This paragraph reports one T cell receptor (beta chain). Its antigen is currently not known. No base-level quality is on record; no much larger clone is a single base apart. The data were obtained in a study of T cell changes during pregnancy in multiple sclerosis (dated by TCRdb to the late 2010s). Study-wide context: Changes in the T cell repertoire over the course of pregnancy were examined in this study in women with multiple sclerosis.

The library was prepared using the immunoSEQ multiplex PCR assay. TCRdb holds this immuneACCESS table with in-frame rearrangements only. Some clones are missing; in checked studies, unresolved V genes explain under half, and the rest has no known cause. This sample gives 35,000 to 40,000 clones in total; about 92% of them show up just once. 5% to 6.5% of the sample comes from the top ten. Material: CD8+ T cells from peripheral blood mononuclear cells, obtained in the third trimester of pregnancy. This receptor was identified in a female donor with multiple sclerosis, enrolled in a pregnancy study.

The CDR3 is CASSPDSGSFPKTQYF. DNA sequence: TGTGCCAGCTCACCAGATAGCGGGAGCTTTCCAAAGACCCAGTACTTC. The rearrangement joined TRBV18 to TRBJ2-5; 9 of the junction bases match TRBD2. CDR3 length: 16 amino acids, cysteine to phenylalanine. Only CDR3 DNA remains: 48 bases, in frame from the first base. The germline V gene specifies KGHSH as CDR1 and LQKENI as CDR2. Compared with germline, V lacks 2 bases and J lacks 6 bases; bases without a gene match: 10.